These T cell receptor beta chains were read from a single sample in a study of breast tumors, draining lymph nodes, adjacent tissues. From the multiplex PCR reads, TCRdb called clonotypes with MiXCR, one entry per CDR3 protein. The repertoire includes about 89,000 distinct CDR3 sequences, approximately 30% of them detected once, and over 7.5% sits in the top ten. Specimen: axillary lymph node tissue. The source is a female donor with breast cancer. Some clones in this sample may be carry-over from other donors' samples. The CDR3 runs from the conserved cysteine through the conserved F or W. D genes are given only for firm matches. A clone size is listed for some rows: how often the clone was seen (once, few, many), or a class if it is expanded.

clone_size: many; d_call: .; v_call: TRBV5-1; j_call: TRBJ1-1; cdr3_nt: TGCGCCAGCAGCACAACCTCAACAGGAAGGCAAGCTCCTCAAGCTTTCTTT; cdr3_aa: CASSTTSTGRQAPQAFF
clone_size: many; d_call: .; v_call: TRBV20-1; j_call: TRBJ2-2; cdr3_nt: TGCAGTGCTAGAGGGGTGCTTGGAGGCCCCGGGGAGCTGTTTTTT; cdr3_aa: CSARGVLGGPGELFF
clone_size: .; d_call: .; v_call: TRBV9; j_call: TRBJ2-2; cdr3_nt: TGTGCCAGCAGCGTAGGACAGTTCAACACCGGGGAGCTGTTTTTT; cdr3_aa: CASSVGQFNTGELFF
clone_size: .; d_call: .; v_call: TRBV19; j_call: TRBJ1-5; cdr3_nt: TGTGCCAGCAGTATGAAGACGACAAATCAGCCCCAGCATTTT; cdr3_aa: CASSMKTTNQPQHF
clone_size: .; d_call: .; v_call: TRBV3-1; j_call: TRBJ1-1; cdr3_nt: TGTGCCAGCAGTCGAGAGAGGAATGAAGCTTTCTTT; cdr3_aa: CASSRERNEAFF
clone_size: many; d_call: .; v_call: TRBV19; j_call: TRBJ1-4; cdr3_nt: TGTGCCAGCACCGGGACGGAGGAAAAACTGTTTTTT; cdr3_aa: CASTGTEEKLFF
clone_size: many; d_call: .; v_call: TRBV12-3/TRBV12-4; j_call: TRBJ2-7; cdr3_nt: TGTGCCAGCAGTTCCTCCCCCGGGGAGCAGTACTTC; cdr3_aa: CASSSSPGEQYF
clone_size: many; d_call: TRBD2; v_call: TRBV5-1; j_call: TRBJ2-3; cdr3_nt: TGCGCCAGCACCACGGCGGGAGCGACAGATACGCAGTATTTT; cdr3_aa: CASTTAGATDTQYF
clone_size: many; d_call: .; v_call: TRBV3-1; j_call: TRBJ1-2; cdr3_nt: TGTGCCAGCAGCCAAGATCTTCCCGGCGTGGCTGGCTACACCTTC; cdr3_aa: CASSQDLPGVAGYTF
clone_size: many; d_call: TRBD2; v_call: TRBV7-2; j_call: TRBJ2-1; cdr3_nt: TGTGCCAGCAGCTTAAAAAGCGGGGACTACAATGAGCAGTTCTTC; cdr3_aa: CASSLKSGDYNEQFF
clone_size: many; d_call: .; v_call: TRBV12-3/TRBV12-4; j_call: TRBJ2-3; cdr3_nt: TGTGCCAGCAGTCCCACGAGCCCAGATACGCAGTATTTT; cdr3_aa: CASSPTSPDTQYF
clone_size: .; d_call: TRBD2; v_call: TRBV6-1; j_call: TRBJ2-1; cdr3_nt: TGTGCCACGGACCCTAGCGGGCCGTACAATGAGCAGTTCTTC; cdr3_aa: CATDPSGPYNEQFF
clone_size: many; d_call: .; v_call: TRBV5-4; j_call: TRBJ2-5; cdr3_nt: TGTGCCAGCAGCTTTGGGGATGTGGAGACCCAGTACTTC; cdr3_aa: CASSFGDVETQYF
clone_size: many; d_call: TRBD2; v_call: TRBV10-2; j_call: TRBJ2-2; cdr3_nt: TGCGCCAGCAGCATGGCGGGAGGATTCTCAGCCGGGGAGCTGTTTTTT; cdr3_aa: CASSMAGGFSAGELFF
clone_size: many; d_call: .; v_call: TRBV7-2; j_call: TRBJ1-2; cdr3_nt: TGTGCCAGCAGCTCGAATTACGGCTACACCTTC; cdr3_aa: CASSSNYGYTF
clone_size: .; d_call: TRBD1; v_call: TRBV9; j_call: TRBJ1-4; cdr3_nt: TGTGCCAGCAGCGTAAACCCGGGACAGAGTAATGAAAAACTGTTTTTT; cdr3_aa: CASSVNPGQSNEKLFF
clone_size: many; d_call: TRBD1; v_call: TRBV7-9; j_call: TRBJ1-2; cdr3_nt: TGTGCCAGCAGACCTCCGGAGGGGACAGTTAACTATGGCTACACCTTC; cdr3_aa: CASRPPEGTVNYGYTF
clone_size: many; d_call: TRBD1; v_call: TRBV11-3; j_call: TRBJ2-7; cdr3_nt: TGTGCCAGCAGCCGAAGTACAGGGGGCCTCGCCGAGCAGTACTTC; cdr3_aa: CASSRSTGGLAEQYF
clone_size: .; d_call: TRBD2; v_call: TRBV5-6; j_call: TRBJ2-1; cdr3_nt: TGTGCCAGCAGCAGCCCTCGTGGCGGGAGAGGTAGCAATACGCAGTTCTTC; cdr3_aa: CASSSPRGGRGSNTQFF
clone_size: .; d_call: .; v_call: TRBV5-4; j_call: TRBJ2-1; cdr3_nt: TGTGCCAGCAGCGTCAAACAGGCAAACAATGAGCAGTTCTTC; cdr3_aa: CASSVKQANNEQFF
clone_size: many; d_call: .; v_call: TRBV11-3; j_call: TRBJ2-2; cdr3_nt: TGTGCCAGCAGCACCTCCCGCGGGGAGCTGTTTTTT; cdr3_aa: CASSTSRGELFF
clone_size: many; d_call: TRBD2; v_call: TRBV5-4; j_call: TRBJ2-2; cdr3_nt: TGTGCCAGCAGCGCCGGGACTATGAGGTTGGAGGGGGAGCTGTTTTTT; cdr3_aa: CASSAGTMRLEGELFF
clone_size: many; d_call: .; v_call: TRBV27; j_call: TRBJ1-5; cdr3_nt: TGTGCCAGCAGTTTTGGGGGAAGTCAGCCCCAGCATTTT; cdr3_aa: CASSFGGSQPQHF
clone_size: many; d_call: .; v_call: TRBV4-1; j_call: TRBJ1-5; cdr3_nt: TGCGCCAGCAGCCAAAGCACAACCGGAAATCAGCCCCAGCATTTT; cdr3_aa: CASSQSTTGNQPQHF
clone_size: many; d_call: .; v_call: TRBV3-1; j_call: TRBJ2-7; cdr3_nt: TGTGCCAGCAGCCCGGACACCTACACCTACGAGCAGTACTTC; cdr3_aa: CASSPDTYTYEQYF
clone_size: many; d_call: TRBD1; v_call: TRBV12-3/TRBV12-4; j_call: TRBJ2-3; cdr3_nt: TGTGCCAGCAGTTTTGGACAGGGCACAGATACGCAGTATTTT; cdr3_aa: CASSFGQGTDTQYF
clone_size: .; d_call: TRBD1; v_call: TRBV12-3/TRBV12-4; j_call: TRBJ1-3; cdr3_nt: TGTGCCAGCAGTATGGGGACAGCTGGAAACACCATATATTTT; cdr3_aa: CASSMGTAGNTIYF
clone_size: few; d_call: TRBD2; v_call: TRBV3-1; j_call: TRBJ2-1; cdr3_nt: TGTGCCAGCAGCCAAGGGTCTTTTGCTGGCGGGAGGGCCCCCCTAGATGAGCAGTTCTTC; cdr3_aa: CASSQGSFAGGRAPLDEQFF
clone_size: .; d_call: TRBD2; v_call: TRBV15; j_call: TRBJ2-1; cdr3_nt: TGTGCCACCAGCGGGGAAGATGGGACTAGCGGGAGTAATGAGCAGTTCTTC; cdr3_aa: CATSGEDGTSGSNEQFF
clone_size: many; d_call: .; v_call: TRBV24-1; j_call: TRBJ1-2; cdr3_nt: TGTGCCACCAGTGTGACAGCAATTAACTATGGCTACACCTTC; cdr3_aa: CATSVTAINYGYTF
clone_size: once; d_call: TRBD1; v_call: TRBV29-1; j_call: TRBJ1-5; cdr3_nt: TGCAGCGTTGTGGGACAGGGATGGACCCAGCATTTT; cdr3_aa: CSVVGQGWTQHF
clone_size: .; d_call: .; v_call: TRBV20-1; j_call: TRBJ1-1; cdr3_nt: TGCTGTGCTAGACTAGATGGCCCTGAAGCTTCCTTT; cdr3_aa: CCARLDGPEASF
clone_size: many; d_call: TRBD2; v_call: TRBV4-1; j_call: TRBJ2-1; cdr3_nt: TGCGCCAGCAGCCAAGATCAAGGGACTAGCGGGGTCTACAATGAGCAGTTCTTC; cdr3_aa: CASSQDQGTSGVYNEQFF
clone_size: many; d_call: .; v_call: TRBV9; j_call: TRBJ1-1; cdr3_nt: TGTGCCAGCAGCGTAGATGGAAACTTGAACACTGAAGCTTTCTTT; cdr3_aa: CASSVDGNLNTEAFF
clone_size: many; d_call: TRBD2; v_call: TRBV4-3; j_call: TRBJ2-3; cdr3_nt: TGCGCCAGCAGCCAAGACTTTGGGGGCATGGCGGGAGGTGTAGATACGCAGTATTTT; cdr3_aa: CASSQDFGGMAGGVDTQYF
clone_size: .; d_call: .; v_call: TRBV29-1; j_call: TRBJ1-4; cdr3_nt: TGCAGCGTTGGGGAAAACAGTGGGCCCTCTAATGAAAAACTGTTTTTT; cdr3_aa: CSVGENSGPSNEKLFF
clone_size: few; d_call: .; v_call: TRBV11-3; j_call: TRBJ1-1; cdr3_nt: TGTGCCAGCAGCTTAGAAGAACAGATTGAAGCTTTCTTT; cdr3_aa: CASSLEEQIEAFF
clone_size: many; d_call: .; v_call: TRBV5-6; j_call: TRBJ2-3; cdr3_nt: TGTGCCAGCAGCCTCCGGTTAGCTGCCCGCACAGATACGCAGTATTTT; cdr3_aa: CASSLRLAARTDTQYF
clone_size: many; d_call: .; v_call: TRBV18; j_call: TRBJ2-7; cdr3_nt: TGTGCCAGCTCACCGGACAGCACCTACGAGCAGTACTTC; cdr3_aa: CASSPDSTYEQYF
clone_size: .; d_call: .; v_call: TRBV15; j_call: TRBJ2-6; cdr3_nt: TGTGCCACCAGCAGAGATCGGGGCAGAGCCTCTGGGGCCAACGTCCTGACTTTC; cdr3_aa: CATSRDRGRASGANVLTF
clone_size: .; d_call: .; v_call: TRBV7-9; j_call: TRBJ1-2; cdr3_nt: .; cdr3_aa: CAGRLGGVYGCTF
clone_size: few; d_call: TRBD1; v_call: TRBV6-5; j_call: TRBJ1-1; cdr3_nt: TGTGCCAGCAGTTACAGGACAGGGGACACTGAAGCTTTCTTT; cdr3_aa: CASSYRTGDTEAFF
clone_size: .; d_call: .; v_call: TRBV12-3/TRBV12-4; j_call: TRBJ1-2; cdr3_nt: TGTGCCATACGGACAGCCTTCTATGGCTACACCTTC; cdr3_aa: CAIRTAFYGYTF
clone_size: .; d_call: TRBD1; v_call: TRBV20-1; j_call: TRBJ1-1; cdr3_nt: TGCAGTACTAGACCTGGGACAGGGAACACTGAAGCTTTCTTT; cdr3_aa: CSTRPGTGNTEAFF
clone_size: many; d_call: TRBD1; v_call: TRBV6-1; j_call: TRBJ1-5; cdr3_nt: TGTGCCAGCAGTTGGACAGGGGCAAACAATCAGCCCCAGCATTTT; cdr3_aa: CASSWTGANNQPQHF
clone_size: many; d_call: .; v_call: TRBV18; j_call: TRBJ2-3; cdr3_nt: TGTGCCAGCTCACTTGGAGCAGGCACAGATACGCAGTATTTT; cdr3_aa: CASSLGAGTDTQYF
clone_size: many; d_call: .; v_call: TRBV19; j_call: TRBJ2-1; cdr3_nt: TGTGCCAGTACCACCCAGTATGGGGGATCCTACAATGAGCAGTTCTTC; cdr3_aa: CASTTQYGGSYNEQFF
clone_size: .; d_call: .; v_call: TRBV12-3/TRBV12-4; j_call: TRBJ1-2; cdr3_nt: TGTGCCAGCAGGGGCGGGGTTGACTATGGCTACACCTTC; cdr3_aa: CASRGGVDYGYTF
clone_size: .; d_call: TRBD2; v_call: TRBV20-1; j_call: TRBJ2-5; cdr3_nt: TGCAGACCTAGCGGGTTGATGGAGACCCAGTACTTC; cdr3_aa: CRPSGLMETQYF
clone_size: many; d_call: TRBD1; v_call: TRBV4-1; j_call: TRBJ2-1; cdr3_nt: TGCGCCAGCAGCCTCGACAGGGGGCTAATCAATGAGCAGTTCTTC; cdr3_aa: CASSLDRGLINEQFF
clone_size: many; d_call: TRBD1; v_call: TRBV18; j_call: TRBJ2-7; cdr3_nt: TGTGCCAGCTCACCCCTGGGACAGGGGGGGATCGACGAGCAGTACTTC; cdr3_aa: CASSPLGQGGIDEQYF
clone_size: .; d_call: TRBD2; v_call: TRBV10-3; j_call: TRBJ2-3; cdr3_nt: TGTGCCATCAGTGAGTCGGCTAGCGGGAGGTCGGATACGCAGTATTTT; cdr3_aa: CAISESASGRSDTQYF
clone_size: many; d_call: TRBD2; v_call: TRBV12-3/TRBV12-4; j_call: TRBJ2-1; cdr3_nt: TGTGCCAGCAGTTTAACGCTAGCGGGGGAAAATGAGCAGTTCTTC; cdr3_aa: CASSLTLAGENEQFF
clone_size: many; d_call: .; v_call: TRBV18; j_call: TRBJ1-6; cdr3_nt: TGTGCCAGCTCACCGTCGGCCCGAATAACCCTCCACTTT; cdr3_aa: CASSPSARITLHF